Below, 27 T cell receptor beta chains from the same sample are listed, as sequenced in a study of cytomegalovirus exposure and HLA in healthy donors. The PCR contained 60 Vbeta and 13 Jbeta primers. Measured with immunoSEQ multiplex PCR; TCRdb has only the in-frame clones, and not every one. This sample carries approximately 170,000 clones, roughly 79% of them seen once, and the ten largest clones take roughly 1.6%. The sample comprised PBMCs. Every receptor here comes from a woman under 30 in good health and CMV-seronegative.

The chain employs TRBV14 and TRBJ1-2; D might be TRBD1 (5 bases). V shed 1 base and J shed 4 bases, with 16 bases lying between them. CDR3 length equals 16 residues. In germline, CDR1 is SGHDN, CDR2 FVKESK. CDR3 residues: CASSQVSAGLRYGYTF. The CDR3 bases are TGTGCCAGCAGCCAAGTCTCGGCGGGGCTCCGCTATGGCTACACCTTC.

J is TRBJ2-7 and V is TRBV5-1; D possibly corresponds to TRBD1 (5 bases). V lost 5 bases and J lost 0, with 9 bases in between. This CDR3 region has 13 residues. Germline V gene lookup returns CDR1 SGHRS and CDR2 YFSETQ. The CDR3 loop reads CASRADSSYEQYF. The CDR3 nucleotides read TGCGCCAGCAGGGCAGACAGCTCCTACGAGCAGTACTTC.

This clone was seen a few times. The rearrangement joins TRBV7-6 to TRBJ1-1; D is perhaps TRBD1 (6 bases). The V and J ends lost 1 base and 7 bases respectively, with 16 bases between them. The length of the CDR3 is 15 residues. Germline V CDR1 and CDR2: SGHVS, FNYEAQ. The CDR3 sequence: CASSLGLVTRGEAFF. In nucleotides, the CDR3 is TGTGCCAGCAGCTTAGGGTTGGTTACCAGGGGTGAAGCTTTCTTT.

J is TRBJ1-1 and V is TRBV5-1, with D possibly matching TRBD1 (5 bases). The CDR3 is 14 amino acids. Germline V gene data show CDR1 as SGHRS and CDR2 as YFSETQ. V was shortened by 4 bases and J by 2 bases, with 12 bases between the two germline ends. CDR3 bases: TGCGCCAGCAGCCTGGGACGGACTAACACTGAAGCTTTCTTT. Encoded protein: CASSLGRTNTEAFF. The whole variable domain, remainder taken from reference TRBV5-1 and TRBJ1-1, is KAGVTQTPRYLIKTRGQQVTLSCSPISGHRSVSWYQQTPGQGLQFLFEYFSETQRNKGNFPGRFSGRQFSNSRSEMNVSTLELGDSALYLCASSLGRTNTEAFFGQGTRLTVV.

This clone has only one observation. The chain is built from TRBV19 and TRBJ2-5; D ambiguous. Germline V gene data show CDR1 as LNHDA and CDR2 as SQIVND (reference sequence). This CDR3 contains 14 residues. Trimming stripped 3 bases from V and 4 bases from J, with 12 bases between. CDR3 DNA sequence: TGTGCCAGTAGTATTACAACCGTCCGAGAGACCCAGTACTTC. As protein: CASSITTVRETQYF.

The CDR3 loop reads CASSVAGGGAQTQYF. CDR3 DNA sequence: TGTGCCAGCAGCGTAGCGGGCGGGGGGGCACAGACCCAGTACTTC. The gene calls are TRBV9 and TRBJ2-5; TRBD2 matches 9 bases. The CDR3 sequence is 15 residues long. CDR1 is SGDLS, CDR2 YYNGEE, per germline. V lost 0 bases, J lost 6 bases, and 6 bases stayed unmatched.

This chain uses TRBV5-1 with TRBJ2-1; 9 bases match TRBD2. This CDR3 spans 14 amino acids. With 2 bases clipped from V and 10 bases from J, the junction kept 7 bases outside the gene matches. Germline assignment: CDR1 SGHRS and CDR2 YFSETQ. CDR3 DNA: TGCGCCAGCAGCTTCACTGGCGGGGGGGGCGAGCAGTTCTTC. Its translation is CASSFTGGGGEQFF.

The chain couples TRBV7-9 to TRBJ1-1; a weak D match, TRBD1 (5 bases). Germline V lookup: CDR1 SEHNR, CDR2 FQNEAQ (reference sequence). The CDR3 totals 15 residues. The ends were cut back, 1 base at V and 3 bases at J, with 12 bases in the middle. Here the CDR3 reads CASSLDGEGDTEAFF. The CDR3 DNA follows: TGTGCCAGCAGCTTAGACGGTGAAGGGGACACTGAAGCTTTCTTT.

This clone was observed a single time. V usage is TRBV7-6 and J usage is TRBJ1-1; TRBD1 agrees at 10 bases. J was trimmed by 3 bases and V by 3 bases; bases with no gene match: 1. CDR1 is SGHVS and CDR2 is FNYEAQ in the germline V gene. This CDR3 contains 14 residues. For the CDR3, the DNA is TGTGCCAGCAGCTTCGGGACAGGGGACACTGAAGCTTTCTTT. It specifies CASSFGTGDTEAFF.

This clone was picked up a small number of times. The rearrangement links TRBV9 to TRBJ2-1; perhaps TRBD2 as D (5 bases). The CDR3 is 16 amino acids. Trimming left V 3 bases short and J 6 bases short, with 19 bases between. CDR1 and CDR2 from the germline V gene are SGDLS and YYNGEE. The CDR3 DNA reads TGTGCCAGCAGCGCCAACACTAGATCGGCTCGCAATGAGCAGTTCTTC. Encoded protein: CASSANTRSARNEQFF.

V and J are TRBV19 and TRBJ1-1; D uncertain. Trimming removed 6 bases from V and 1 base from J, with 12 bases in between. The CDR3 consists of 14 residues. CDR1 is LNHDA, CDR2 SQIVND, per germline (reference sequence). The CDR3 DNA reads TGTGCCAGTAGCCCCGGGTGGCCGAACACTGAAGCTTTCTTT. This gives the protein CASSPGWPNTEAFF.

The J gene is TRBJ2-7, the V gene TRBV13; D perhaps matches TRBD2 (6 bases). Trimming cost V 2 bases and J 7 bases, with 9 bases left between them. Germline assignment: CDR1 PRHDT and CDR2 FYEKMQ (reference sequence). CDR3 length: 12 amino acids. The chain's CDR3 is CASSLTREEQYF. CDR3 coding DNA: TGTGCCAGCAGCTTAACACGGGAGGAGCAGTACTTC.

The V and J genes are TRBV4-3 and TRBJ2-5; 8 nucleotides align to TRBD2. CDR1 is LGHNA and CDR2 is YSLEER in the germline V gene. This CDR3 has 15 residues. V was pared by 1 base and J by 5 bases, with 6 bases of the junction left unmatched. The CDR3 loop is CASSQVLAAVETQYF. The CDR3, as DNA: TGCGCCAGCAGCCAAGTACTAGCGGCTGTGGAGACCCAGTACTTC.

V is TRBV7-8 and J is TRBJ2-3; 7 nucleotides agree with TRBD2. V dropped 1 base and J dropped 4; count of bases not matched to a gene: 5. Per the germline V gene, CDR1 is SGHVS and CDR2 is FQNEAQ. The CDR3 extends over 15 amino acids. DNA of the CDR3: TGTGCCAGCAGCTTAGGGCTAGCGGTATCAGATACGCAGTATTTT. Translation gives CASSLGLAVSDTQYF.

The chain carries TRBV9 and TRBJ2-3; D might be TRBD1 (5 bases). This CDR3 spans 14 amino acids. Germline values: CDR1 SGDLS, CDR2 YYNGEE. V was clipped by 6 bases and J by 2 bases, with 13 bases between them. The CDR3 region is CASTTGQITDTQYF. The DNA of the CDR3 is TGTGCCAGCACAACAGGCCAAATCACAGATACGCAGTATTTT.

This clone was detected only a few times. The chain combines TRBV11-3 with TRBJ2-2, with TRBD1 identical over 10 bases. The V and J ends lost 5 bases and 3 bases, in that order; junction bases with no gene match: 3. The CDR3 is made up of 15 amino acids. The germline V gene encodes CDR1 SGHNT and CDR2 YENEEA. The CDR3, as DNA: TGTGCCAGCAGCCCGGGACAGGGGTACACCGGGGAGCTGTTTTTT. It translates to CASSPGQGYTGELFF.

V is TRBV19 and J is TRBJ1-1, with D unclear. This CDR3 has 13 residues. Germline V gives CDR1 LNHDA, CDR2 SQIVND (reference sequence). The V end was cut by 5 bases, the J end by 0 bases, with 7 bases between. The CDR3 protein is CASSVTVNTEAFF. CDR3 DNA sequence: TGTGCCAGTAGTGTAACAGTGAACACTGAAGCTTTCTTT.

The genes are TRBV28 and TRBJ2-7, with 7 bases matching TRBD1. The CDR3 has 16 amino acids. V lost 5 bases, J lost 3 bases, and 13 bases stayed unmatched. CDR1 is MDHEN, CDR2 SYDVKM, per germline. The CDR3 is CASSHWAPTGDYEQYF. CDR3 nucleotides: TGTGCCAGCAGTCATTGGGCCCCAACAGGGGACTACGAGCAGTACTTC.

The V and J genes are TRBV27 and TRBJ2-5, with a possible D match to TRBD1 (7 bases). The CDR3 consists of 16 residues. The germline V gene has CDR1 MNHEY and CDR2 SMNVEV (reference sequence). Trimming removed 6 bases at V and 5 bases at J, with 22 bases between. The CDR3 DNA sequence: TGTGCCAGCAGCCGCTTGACAGGGTGGGAGGCGGAGACCCAGTACTTC. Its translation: CASSRLTGWEAETQYF.

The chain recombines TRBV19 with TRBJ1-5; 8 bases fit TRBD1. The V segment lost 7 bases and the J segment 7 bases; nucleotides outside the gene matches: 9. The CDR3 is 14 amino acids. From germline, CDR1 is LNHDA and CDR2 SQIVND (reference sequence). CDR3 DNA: TGTGCCAGTATCCCCGGACAGGGTGAGCAGCCCCAGCATTTT. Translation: CASIPGQGEQPQHF.

This chain's CDR3 is CASRGQPNTEAFF. CDR3 nucleotides: TGTGCCAGTAGGGGACAGCCGAACACTGAAGCTTTCTTT. The chain joins TRBV19 to TRBJ1-1; TRBD1 agrees at 7 bases. V was clipped by 6 bases and J by 1 base; unmatched bases: 2. In germline, CDR1 is LNHDA, CDR2 SQIVND (reference sequence). This CDR3 is 13 amino acids long.

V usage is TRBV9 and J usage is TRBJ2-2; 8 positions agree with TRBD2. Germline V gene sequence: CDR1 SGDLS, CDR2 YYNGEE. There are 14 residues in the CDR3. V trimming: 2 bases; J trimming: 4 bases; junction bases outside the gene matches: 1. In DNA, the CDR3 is TGTGCCAGCAGCGTGGCGGGAGGCACCGGGGAGCTGTTTTTT. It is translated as CASSVAGGTGELFF.

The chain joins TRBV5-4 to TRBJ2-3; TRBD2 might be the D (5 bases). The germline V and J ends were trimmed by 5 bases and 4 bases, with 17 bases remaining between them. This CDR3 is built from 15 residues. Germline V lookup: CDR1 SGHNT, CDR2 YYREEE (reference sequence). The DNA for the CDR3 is TGTGCCAGCAGTCTAAAGGACGAGGGCCCAGATACGCAGTATTTT. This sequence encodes CASSLKDEGPDTQYF.

The CDR3 region has the DNA TGTGCCAGCAGCCGCCAGGAGGCCTCCTACGAGCAGTACTTC. It translates to CASSRQEASYEQYF. The chain combines TRBV11-2 with TRBJ2-7; D perhaps matches TRBD2 (5 bases). This CDR3 region has 14 residues. Trimming removed 5 bases at V and 0 bases at J, with 11 bases between. Germline V gene sequence: CDR1 SGHAT, CDR2 FQNNGV.

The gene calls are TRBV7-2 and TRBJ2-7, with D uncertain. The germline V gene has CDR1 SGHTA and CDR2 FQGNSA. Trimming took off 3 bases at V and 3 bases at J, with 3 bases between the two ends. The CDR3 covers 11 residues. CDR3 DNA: TGTGCCAGCAGCTTTAGCTACGAGCAGTACTTC. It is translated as CASSFSYEQYF.

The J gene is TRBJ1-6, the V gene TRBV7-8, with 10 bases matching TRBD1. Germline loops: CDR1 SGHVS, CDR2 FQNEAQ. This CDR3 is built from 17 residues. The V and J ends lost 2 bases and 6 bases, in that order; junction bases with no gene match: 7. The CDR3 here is CASSLLTGGTTNSPLHF. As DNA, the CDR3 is TGTGCCAGCAGCTTACTGACAGGGGGCACCACTAATTCACCCCTCCACTTT.

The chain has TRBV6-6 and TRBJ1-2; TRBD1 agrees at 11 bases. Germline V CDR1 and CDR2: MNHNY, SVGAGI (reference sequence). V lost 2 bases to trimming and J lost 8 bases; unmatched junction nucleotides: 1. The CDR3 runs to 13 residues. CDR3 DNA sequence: TGTGCCAGCAGTTACGGGACAGGGGGAGGCTACACCTTC. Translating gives CASSYGTGGGYTF.